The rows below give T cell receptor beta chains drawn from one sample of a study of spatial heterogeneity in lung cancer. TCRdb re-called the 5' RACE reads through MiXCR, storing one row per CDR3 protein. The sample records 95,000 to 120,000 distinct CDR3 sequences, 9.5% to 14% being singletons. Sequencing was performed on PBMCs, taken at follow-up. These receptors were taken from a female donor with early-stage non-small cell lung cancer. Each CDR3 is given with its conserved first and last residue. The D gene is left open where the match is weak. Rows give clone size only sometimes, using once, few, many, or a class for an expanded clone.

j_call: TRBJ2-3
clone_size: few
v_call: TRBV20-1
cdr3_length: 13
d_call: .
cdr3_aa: CSASESGTDTQYF
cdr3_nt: TGCAGTGCTAGTGAATCCGGAACAGATACGCAGTATTTT

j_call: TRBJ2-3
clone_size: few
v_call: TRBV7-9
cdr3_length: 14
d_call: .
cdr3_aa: CASSLERITDTQYF
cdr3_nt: TGTGCCAGCAGCTTAGAGCGGATCACAGATACGCAGTATTTT

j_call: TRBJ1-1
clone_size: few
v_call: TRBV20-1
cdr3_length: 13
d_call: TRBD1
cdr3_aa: CSVGTGRNTEAFF
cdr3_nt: TGCAGTGTTGGGACAGGCCGGAACACTGAAGCTTTCTTT

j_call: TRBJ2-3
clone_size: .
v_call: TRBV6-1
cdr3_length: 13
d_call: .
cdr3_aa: CASRLQGPDTQYF
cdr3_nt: TGTGCCAGCAGATTACAGGGACCAGATACGCAGTATTTT

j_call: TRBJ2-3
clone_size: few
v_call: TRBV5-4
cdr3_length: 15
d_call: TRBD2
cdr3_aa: CASSPGTSRADTQYF
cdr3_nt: TGTGCCAGCAGCCCCGGGACTAGCAGAGCAGATACGCAGTATTTT

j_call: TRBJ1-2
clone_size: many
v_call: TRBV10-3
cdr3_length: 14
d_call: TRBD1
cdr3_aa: CAISDLGQGDGYTF
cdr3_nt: TGTGCCATCAGTGATTTAGGACAGGGCGATGGCTACACCTTC

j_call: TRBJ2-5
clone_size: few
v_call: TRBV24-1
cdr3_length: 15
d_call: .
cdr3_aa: CATSDHYMYQETQYF
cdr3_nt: TGTGCCACCAGTGATCATTACATGTACCAAGAGACCCAGTACTTC

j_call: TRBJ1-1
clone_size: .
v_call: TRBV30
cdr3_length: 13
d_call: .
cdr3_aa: CAWSVLVTGKAFF
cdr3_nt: TGTGCCTGGAGTGTGTTGGTAACCGGAAAAGCTTTCTTT

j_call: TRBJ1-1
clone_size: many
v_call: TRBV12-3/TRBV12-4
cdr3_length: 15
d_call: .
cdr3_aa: CASSLIPERSTEAFF
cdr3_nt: TGTGCCAGCAGTTTAATCCCTGAACGGTCAACTGAAGCTTTCTTT

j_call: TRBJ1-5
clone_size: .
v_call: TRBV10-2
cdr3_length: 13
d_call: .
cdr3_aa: CASGGGVGQPQHF
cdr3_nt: TGCGCCAGCGGGGGGGGAGTTGGGCAGCCCCAGCATTTT

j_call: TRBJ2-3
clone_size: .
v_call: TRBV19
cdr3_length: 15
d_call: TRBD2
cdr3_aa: CASSLTSGFSDTQYF
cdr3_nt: TGTGCCAGTAGTTTGACTAGCGGGTTCTCAGATACGCAGTATTTT

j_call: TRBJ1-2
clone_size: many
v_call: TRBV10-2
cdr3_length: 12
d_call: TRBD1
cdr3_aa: CASRDRGPGYTF
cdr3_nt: TGCGCCAGCCGGGACAGGGGGCCCGGCTACACCTTC

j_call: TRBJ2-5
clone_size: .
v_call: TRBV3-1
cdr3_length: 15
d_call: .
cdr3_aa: CASSHGWKYQETQYF
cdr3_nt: TGTGCCAGCAGCCATGGGTGGAAGTACCAAGAGACCCAGTACTTC

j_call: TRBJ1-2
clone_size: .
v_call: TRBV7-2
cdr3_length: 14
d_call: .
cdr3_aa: CASSLAGVNYGYTF
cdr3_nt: TGTGCCAGCAGCTTAGCCGGTGTTAACTATGGCTACACCTTC

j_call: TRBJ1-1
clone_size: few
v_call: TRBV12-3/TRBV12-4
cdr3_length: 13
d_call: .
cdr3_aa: CASSFLANTEAFF
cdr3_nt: TGTGCCAGCAGTTTTTTGGCGAACACTGAAGCTTTCTTT

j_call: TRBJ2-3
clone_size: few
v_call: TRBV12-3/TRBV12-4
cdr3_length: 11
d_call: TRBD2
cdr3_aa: CASSMGGSSHF
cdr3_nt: TGTGCCAGCAGTATGGGGGGGTCCTCCCATTTT

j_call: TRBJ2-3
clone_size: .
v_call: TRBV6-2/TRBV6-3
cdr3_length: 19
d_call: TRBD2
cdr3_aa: CASSLTRASGVISTDTQYF
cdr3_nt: TGTGCCAGCAGCCTCACTCGGGCTAGCGGAGTCATTAGCACAGATACGCAGTATTTT

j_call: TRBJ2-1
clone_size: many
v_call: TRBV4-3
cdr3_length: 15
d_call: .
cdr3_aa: CASSQNSREQNEQFF
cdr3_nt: TGCGCCAGCAGCCAAAATTCACGGGAGCAGAATGAGCAGTTCTTC

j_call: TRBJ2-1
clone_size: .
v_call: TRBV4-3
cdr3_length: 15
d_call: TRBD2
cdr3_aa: CASSLLAGGRNEQFF
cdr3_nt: TGCGCCAGCAGCCTTCTTGCGGGAGGAAGGAATGAGCAGTTCTTC

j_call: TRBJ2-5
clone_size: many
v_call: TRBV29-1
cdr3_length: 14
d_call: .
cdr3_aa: CSVGSAGWQETQYF
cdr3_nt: TGCAGCGTTGGGTCGGCAGGGTGGCAAGAGACCCAGTACTTC

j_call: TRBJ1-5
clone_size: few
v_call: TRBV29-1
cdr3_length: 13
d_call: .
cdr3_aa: CSVASGRNQPQHF
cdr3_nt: TGCAGCGTTGCTTCAGGGAGGAATCAGCCCCAGCATTTT

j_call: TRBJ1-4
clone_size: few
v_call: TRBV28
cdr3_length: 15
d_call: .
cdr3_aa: CASSLWQGINEKLFF
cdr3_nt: TGTGCCAGCAGTTTATGGCAGGGTATTAATGAAAAACTGTTTTTT

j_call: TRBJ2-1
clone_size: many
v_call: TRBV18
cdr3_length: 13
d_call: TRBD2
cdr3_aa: CASSPTSANEQFF
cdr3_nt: TGTGCCAGCTCACCGACTAGCGCAAATGAGCAGTTCTTC

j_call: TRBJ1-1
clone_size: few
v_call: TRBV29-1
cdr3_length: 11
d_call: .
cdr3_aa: CSADGNTEAFF
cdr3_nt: TGCAGCGCCGACGGGAACACTGAAGCTTTCTTT

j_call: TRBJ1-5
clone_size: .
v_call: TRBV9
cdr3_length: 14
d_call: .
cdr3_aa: CASSVDGGPQPQHF
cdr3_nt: TGTGCCAGCAGCGTGGACGGGGGGCCTCAGCCCCAGCATTTT

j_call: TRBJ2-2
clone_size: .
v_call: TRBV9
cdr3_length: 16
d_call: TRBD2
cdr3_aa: CASSVVASGNTGELFF
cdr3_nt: TGTGCCAGCAGCGTAGTGGCTAGCGGGAACACCGGGGAGCTGTTTTTT

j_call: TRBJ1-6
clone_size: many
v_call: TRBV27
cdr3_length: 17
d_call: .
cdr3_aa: CASSLSNRGSYNSPLHF
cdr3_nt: TGTGCCAGCAGTTTATCGAATAGGGGTTCCTATAATTCACCCCTCCACTTT

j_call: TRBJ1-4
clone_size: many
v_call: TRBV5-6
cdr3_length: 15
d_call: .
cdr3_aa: CASSLLRGYNEKLFF
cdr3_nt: TGTGCCAGCAGCCTTCTCCGGGGCTACAATGAAAAACTGTTTTTT

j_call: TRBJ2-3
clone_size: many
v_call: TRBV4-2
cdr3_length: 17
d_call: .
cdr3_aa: CASSQAGDGVGTDTQYF
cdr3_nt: TGTGCCAGCAGCCAAGCGGGGGACGGGGTTGGGACAGATACGCAGTATTTT

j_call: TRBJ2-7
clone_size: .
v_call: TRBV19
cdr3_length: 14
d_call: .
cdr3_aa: CASSESPATYEQYF
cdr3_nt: TGTGCCAGTAGTGAGTCCCCCGCGACCTACGAGCAGTACTTC

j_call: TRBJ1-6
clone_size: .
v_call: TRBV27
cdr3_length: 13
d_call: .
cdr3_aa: CASTTGYGSPLHF
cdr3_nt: TGTGCCAGTACAACAGGGTACGGTTCACCCCTCCACTTT

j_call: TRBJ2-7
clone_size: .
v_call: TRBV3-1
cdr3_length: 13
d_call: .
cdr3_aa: CASSQGLWKEEYF
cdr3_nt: TGTGCCAGCAGCCAAGGGCTTTGGAAGGAGGAGTACTTC

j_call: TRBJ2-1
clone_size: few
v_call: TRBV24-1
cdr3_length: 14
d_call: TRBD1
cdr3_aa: CATSGGQTYNEQFF
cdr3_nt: TGTGCCACTTCAGGGGGACAGACGTACAATGAGCAGTTCTTC

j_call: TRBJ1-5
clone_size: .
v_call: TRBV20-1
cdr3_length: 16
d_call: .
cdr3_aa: CSAKTIRGRSNQPQHF
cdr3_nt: TGCAGTGCTAAAACTATCAGGGGACGGAGCAATCAGCCCCAGCATTTT

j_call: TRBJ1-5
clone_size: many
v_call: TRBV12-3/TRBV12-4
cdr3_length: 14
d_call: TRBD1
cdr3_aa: CASSRQGNVQPQHF
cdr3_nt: TGTGCCAGCAGTAGACAGGGGAATGTACAGCCCCAGCATTTT